These T cell receptor beta chains were read from a single sample in a study of beta chain features in type 1 diabetes. Repertoires were generated with immunoSEQ multiplex PCR, while TCRdb's copy carries only in-frame clones and drops some. The table has about 150,000 clones, 11% seen once. The specimen sequenced was central memory CD4+ T cells from blood. Receptors were obtained from a man aged 18 to 30 in good health. The CDR3 runs from the conserved cysteine through the conserved F or W. A D gene is named only where the DNA matches it firmly. For some rows the clone size is stated as once, few or many, or as a class when expanded; others skip it.

cdr3_length: 15; clone_size: few; v_call: TRBV6-5; j_call: TRBJ1-5; d_call: -; cdr3_nt: TGTGCCAGCAAGATCCAGGATCTTAGCAATCAGCCCCAGCATTTT; cdr3_aa: CASKIQDLSNQPQHF
cdr3_length: 15; clone_size: few; v_call: TRBV7-2; j_call: TRBJ1-3; d_call: -; cdr3_nt: TGTGCCAGCAGCTTAGAGTATCGGGTGGAAAACACCATATATTTT; cdr3_aa: CASSLEYRVENTIYF
cdr3_length: 13; clone_size: -; v_call: TRBV15; j_call: TRBJ2-3; d_call: -; cdr3_nt: TGTGCCGCCCGCGGAGGTAGCACAGATACGCAGTATTTT; cdr3_aa: CAARGGSTDTQYF
cdr3_length: 12; clone_size: few; v_call: TRBV9; j_call: TRBJ2-3; d_call: -; cdr3_nt: TGTGCCAGCAGCGCAAGCACAGATACGCAGTATTTT; cdr3_aa: CASSASTDTQYF
cdr3_length: 16; clone_size: -; v_call: TRBV9; j_call: TRBJ1-1; d_call: -; cdr3_nt: TGTGCCAGCAGCGTAGTTCCGCGACAGGTGAACACTGAAGCTTTCTTT; cdr3_aa: CASSVVPRQVNTEAFF
cdr3_length: 15; clone_size: few; v_call: TRBV5-1; j_call: TRBJ2-7; d_call: TRBD1; cdr3_nt: TGCGCCAGCAGCCACACAGGGGGCGTCGGCTACGAGCAGTACTTC; cdr3_aa: CASSHTGGVGYEQYF
cdr3_length: 14; clone_size: -; v_call: TRBV28; j_call: TRBJ1-4; d_call: -; cdr3_nt: TGTGCCAGCAGAGGTGGGGACCTATTAGGAAAACTGTTTTTT; cdr3_aa: CASRGGDLLGKLFF
cdr3_length: 17; clone_size: few; v_call: TRBV18; j_call: TRBJ1-1; d_call: -; cdr3_nt: TGTGCCAGCTCCCCTGGGCGGCGAGGAGGGTCGATCGGAGAAGCTTTCTTT; cdr3_aa: CASSPGRRGGSIGEAFF
cdr3_length: 12; clone_size: few; v_call: TRBV2; j_call: TRBJ2-7; d_call: -; cdr3_nt: TGTGCCAGCAGGGCGGGGCACTACGAGCAGTACTTC; cdr3_aa: CASRAGHYEQYF
cdr3_length: 14; clone_size: -; v_call: TRBV19; j_call: TRBJ1-1; d_call: -; cdr3_nt: TGTGCCAGTAGTATCTCGACATACGGCACTGAAGCTTTCTTT; cdr3_aa: CASSISTYGTEAFF
cdr3_length: 20; clone_size: -; v_call: TRBV4-3; j_call: TRBJ2-6; d_call: -; cdr3_nt: TGCGCCAGCAGCCAAGAAGGTCCCACAGGGCGGTACTCTGGGGCCAACGTCCTGACTTTC; cdr3_aa: CASSQEGPTGRYSGANVLTF
cdr3_length: 11; clone_size: few; v_call: TRBV2; j_call: TRBJ2-5; d_call: -; cdr3_nt: TGTGCCAGCAGTGGACAAGAGACCCAGTACTTC; cdr3_aa: CASSGQETQYF
cdr3_length: 15; clone_size: few; v_call: TRBV18; j_call: TRBJ1-1; d_call: -; cdr3_nt: TGTGCCAGCTCACCGAATCCGGGCAGGGGTAATGAAGCTTTCTTT; cdr3_aa: CASSPNPGRGNEAFF
cdr3_length: 16; clone_size: few; v_call: TRBV5-1; j_call: TRBJ2-3; d_call: TRBD2; cdr3_nt: TGCGCCAGCAGCTTGGGCACTAGCGGGGGGGCAGATACGCAGTATTTT; cdr3_aa: CASSLGTSGGADTQYF
cdr3_length: 14; clone_size: -; v_call: TRBV4-1; j_call: TRBJ2-1; d_call: -; cdr3_nt: TGCGCCAGCAGCCAACTTCGGGTTTACAATGAGCAGTTCTTC; cdr3_aa: CASSQLRVYNEQFF
cdr3_length: 15; clone_size: -; v_call: TRBV28; j_call: TRBJ1-4; d_call: -; cdr3_nt: TGTGCCAGCGGTATAGGAACAGGTCCAAATGAAAAACTGTTTTTT; cdr3_aa: CASGIGTGPNEKLFF
cdr3_length: 15; clone_size: few; v_call: TRBV11-2; j_call: TRBJ2-1; d_call: -; cdr3_nt: TGTGCCAGCAGCGCGACTATAAGCTCCTACAATGAGCAGTTCTTC; cdr3_aa: CASSATISSYNEQFF
cdr3_length: 13; clone_size: -; v_call: TRBV30; j_call: TRBJ1-3; d_call: TRBD1; cdr3_nt: TGTGCCTGGACCAGACAGGGGGAGAACACCATATATTTT; cdr3_aa: CAWTRQGENTIYF
cdr3_length: 13; clone_size: -; v_call: TRBV10-3; j_call: TRBJ2-7; d_call: -; cdr3_nt: TGTGCCATCAGAGGACAGACCCCTTACGAGCAGTACTTC; cdr3_aa: CAIRGQTPYEQYF
cdr3_length: 13; clone_size: -; v_call: TRBV28; j_call: TRBJ2-3; d_call: TRBD2; cdr3_nt: TGTGCCAGCAGCCGTAGCGGGGCTAATACGCAGTATTTT; cdr3_aa: CASSRSGANTQYF
cdr3_length: 15; clone_size: few; v_call: TRBV5-1; j_call: TRBJ2-5; d_call: TRBD2; cdr3_nt: TGCGCCAGCACACCCGGAGCTAGCGGGGGAGAGACCCAGTACTTC; cdr3_aa: CASTPGASGGETQYF
cdr3_length: 15; clone_size: -; v_call: TRBV5-1; j_call: TRBJ1-2; d_call: TRBD1; cdr3_nt: TGCGCCAGCAGGCGGGGACAGGCCCTGGACTATGGCTACACCTTC; cdr3_aa: CASRRGQALDYGYTF
cdr3_length: 14; clone_size: -; v_call: TRBV14; j_call: TRBJ2-1; d_call: -; cdr3_nt: TGTGCCAGCAGCTTACAGTTAGGGGCGAATGAGCAGTTCTTC; cdr3_aa: CASSLQLGANEQFF
cdr3_length: 16; clone_size: few; v_call: TRBV15; j_call: TRBJ2-3; d_call: -; cdr3_nt: TGTGCCACCAGCAGAGAGGGGACGGTTTTCTATAATACGCAGTATTTT; cdr3_aa: CATSREGTVFYNTQYF
cdr3_length: 15; clone_size: -; v_call: TRBV4-2; j_call: TRBJ2-5; d_call: -; cdr3_nt: TGTGCCAGCAGCCAAGATCTTAGCAGCATAGAGACCCAGTACTTC; cdr3_aa: CASSQDLSSIETQYF
cdr3_length: 14; clone_size: -; v_call: TRBV5-1; j_call: TRBJ2-4; d_call: -; cdr3_nt: TGCGCCAGCAGCTTGGAACAGGGCGGAAACATTCAGTACTTC; cdr3_aa: CASSLEQGGNIQYF
cdr3_length: 16; clone_size: -; v_call: TRBV7-2; j_call: TRBJ2-2; d_call: -; cdr3_nt: TGTGCCAGCAGGCCTCCAGGGTTCTCGAACACCGGGGAGCTGTTTTTT; cdr3_aa: CASRPPGFSNTGELFF
cdr3_length: 12; clone_size: few; v_call: TRBV10-3; j_call: TRBJ1-3; d_call: -; cdr3_nt: TGTGCCATCACTCAGGACCTGTCGACCATATATTTT; cdr3_aa: CAITQDLSTIYF
cdr3_length: 14; clone_size: -; v_call: TRBV9; j_call: TRBJ2-3; d_call: -; cdr3_nt: TGTGCCAGCAGCGCCAACCCTTCACCCAATACGCAGTATTTT; cdr3_aa: CASSANPSPNTQYF
cdr3_length: 15; clone_size: few; v_call: TRBV7-2; j_call: TRBJ2-7; d_call: -; cdr3_nt: TGTGCCAGCAGCTTATCGGACAAGAGCTCCTACGAGCAGTACTTC; cdr3_aa: CASSLSDKSSYEQYF
cdr3_length: 15; clone_size: few; v_call: TRBV4-2; j_call: TRBJ2-3; d_call: TRBD2; cdr3_nt: TGTGCCAGCAGCCCCTCGAGCGGGGACACAGATACGCAGTATTTT; cdr3_aa: CASSPSSGDTDTQYF
cdr3_length: 16; clone_size: -; v_call: TRBV13; j_call: TRBJ2-2; d_call: -; cdr3_nt: TGTGCCAGCAGCTTCACGGCGGGCGCGAACACCGGGGAGCTGTTTTTT; cdr3_aa: CASSFTAGANTGELFF
cdr3_length: 14; clone_size: few; v_call: TRBV4-1; j_call: TRBJ2-5; d_call: -; cdr3_nt: TGCGCCAGCAGCCAAGTGGACAGAAAAGAGACCCAGTACTTC; cdr3_aa: CASSQVDRKETQYF
cdr3_length: 18; clone_size: few; v_call: TRBV7-3; j_call: TRBJ2-3; d_call: -; cdr3_nt: TGTGCCAGCAGCTTAATGCCCGTAGGGAAGTCTAGCACAGATACGCAGTATTTT; cdr3_aa: CASSLMPVGKSSTDTQYF
cdr3_length: 13; clone_size: many; v_call: TRBV7-9; j_call: TRBJ1-1; d_call: -; cdr3_nt: TGTGCCAGCAGCCCAGACAGTTTTACTGAAGCTTTCTTT; cdr3_aa: CASSPDSFTEAFF
cdr3_length: 14; clone_size: -; v_call: TRBV27; j_call: TRBJ2-7; d_call: TRBD1; cdr3_nt: TGTGCCAGCAGTTTATGGGACAGGGGGAACGAGCAGTACTTC; cdr3_aa: CASSLWDRGNEQYF
cdr3_length: 14; clone_size: -; v_call: TRBV4-3; j_call: TRBJ2-1; d_call: TRBD2; cdr3_nt: TGCGCCAGCAGCCAAGGTTATACTAGCGGGATTTTGTTCTTC; cdr3_aa: CASSQGYTSGILFF
cdr3_length: 16; clone_size: few; v_call: TRBV29-1; j_call: TRBJ1-2; d_call: -; cdr3_nt: TGCAGCGTTGAGGGGAACCCAGGGCCGCTAGGCTATGGCTACACCTTC; cdr3_aa: CSVEGNPGPLGYGYTF
cdr3_length: 19; clone_size: -; v_call: TRBV28; j_call: TRBJ2-5; d_call: TRBD2; cdr3_nt: TGTGCCAGCAGTACCGTTTTGCGACTAGCGGAGGGAGGGCAAGAGACCCAGTACTTC; cdr3_aa: CASSTVLRLAEGGQETQYF
cdr3_length: 13; clone_size: -; v_call: TRBV2; j_call: TRBJ1-4; d_call: -; cdr3_nt: TGTGCCAGCTTCCGGGACGCCGGTGAAAAACTGTTTTTT; cdr3_aa: CASFRDAGEKLFF
cdr3_length: 15; clone_size: few; v_call: TRBV6-6; j_call: TRBJ2-3; d_call: TRBD2; cdr3_nt: TGTGCCAGCCACCGGGAGGGGAGGCGCACAGATACGCAGTATTTT; cdr3_aa: CASHREGRRTDTQYF
cdr3_length: 13; clone_size: -; v_call: TRBV28; j_call: TRBJ1-2; d_call: -; cdr3_nt: TGTGCCAGCAGTTTGACACAGAACTATGGCTACACCTTC; cdr3_aa: CASSLTQNYGYTF
cdr3_length: 14; clone_size: -; v_call: TRBV11-3; j_call: TRBJ2-1; d_call: -; cdr3_nt: TGTGCCAGCAGCCAATCTAGCTCCTACAATGAGCAGTTCTTC; cdr3_aa: CASSQSSSYNEQFF
cdr3_length: 14; clone_size: few; v_call: TRBV5-4; j_call: TRBJ1-6; d_call: TRBD1; cdr3_nt: TGTGCCAGCAGCCAGGGGGGTTTTAATTCACCCCTCCACTTT; cdr3_aa: CASSQGGFNSPLHF
cdr3_length: 15; clone_size: few; v_call: TRBV5-1; j_call: TRBJ2-1; d_call: -; cdr3_nt: TGCGCCAGCAGCTTGGAGGGCAGGAGCTACAATGAGCAGTTCTTC; cdr3_aa: CASSLEGRSYNEQFF
cdr3_length: 12; clone_size: few; v_call: TRBV10-3; j_call: TRBJ1-5; d_call: -; cdr3_nt: TGTGCCATCAGTACCCGACTGGAGCCCCAGCATTTT; cdr3_aa: CAISTRLEPQHF
cdr3_length: 13; clone_size: -; v_call: TRBV5-6; j_call: TRBJ2-7; d_call: -; cdr3_nt: TGTGCCAGCACCCTCGTGGGTGGGAACGAGCAGTACTTC; cdr3_aa: CASTLVGGNEQYF
cdr3_length: 15; clone_size: few; v_call: TRBV15; j_call: TRBJ1-3; d_call: -; cdr3_nt: TGTGCCACCAGCAGAGCTGGCAAGGATGCAAACACCATATATTTT; cdr3_aa: CATSRAGKDANTIYF